A single sample gave rise to the 9 T cell receptor beta chains below, sequenced in a study of blood T cell repertoires in COVID-19. Sequenced by immunoSEQ multiplex PCR; TCRdb stores in-frame clones only, minus some. Among roughly 250,000 clones listed, 85% to 90% were seen once. Sequenced input: PBMCs or T cells enriched from blood (not recorded which). Source of these receptors: a man in his fifties who had been exposed to COVID-19.

The chain is built from TRBV12-5 and TRBJ1-1; no reliable D call. The CDR3 sequence is 12 residues long. CDR1 is LGHNT and CDR2 is FRNRAP in the germline V gene. The V end lost 3 bases, the J end lost 6 bases, and 8 bases lay between the germline ends. The CDR3 here is CASGLRGAEAFF. CDR3 bases: TGTGCTAGTGGTTTAAGAGGCGCTGAAGCTTTCTTT.

This clone has only a few counts. V is TRBV27 and J is TRBJ2-7; possible D gene TRBD2, 5 bases. V lost 7 bases and J lost 0, with 13 bases in between. The CDR3 spans 14 residues. CDR1 and CDR2 (germline): MNHEY, SMNVEV (reference sequence). In DNA form, the CDR3 reads TGTGCCAGCAAGTCTACCGACTACTCCTACGAGCAGTACGTC. This encodes CASKSTDYSYEQYV.

This chain connects TRBV9 to TRBJ1-3; 8 bases match TRBD1. The J segment lost 0 bases and the V segment lost 0 bases, leaving 2 bases of the junction unmatched. There are 16 residues in the CDR3. Germline-derived CDR1 and CDR2 are SGDLS and YYNGEE. Here the CDR3 reads CASSVGTGYSGNTIYF. CDR3 bases: TGTGCCAGCAGCGTAGGGACAGGGTACTCTGGAAACACCATATATTTT.

The chain has TRBV4-1 and TRBJ2-2, with a weak D call TRBD1 (5 bases). The V gene lost 4 bases and the J gene lost 6 bases, with 15 bases spanning the gap. This CDR3 is 15 amino acids long. Germline V gene data show CDR1 as MGHRA and CDR2 as YSYEKL. The DNA for the CDR3 is TGCGCCAGCAGCCCCCCCTCGGCAGGGTCCGGGGAGCTGTTTTTT. It is translated as CASSPPSAGSGELFF.

This chain links TRBV2 with TRBJ1-4; TRBD1 is a possible D gene (5 bases). Per the germline V gene, CDR1 is SNHLY and CDR2 is FYNNEI. Between the trimmed V and J ends, which lost 4 bases and 8 bases, there was a span of 11 bases. CDR3 length: 13 amino acids. CDR3 residues: CASSGGRGEKLFF. The DNA of the CDR3 is TGTGCCAGCAGTGGAGGAAGGGGCGAAAAACTGTTTTTT.

V usage is TRBV6-1 and J usage is TRBJ1-2; 7 nucleotides align to TRBD1. In germline, CDR1 is MNHNS, CDR2 SASEGT. The CDR3 has 18 amino acids. The V segment lost 0 bases and the J segment 7 bases; nucleotides outside the gene matches: 17. CDR3 bases: TGTGCCAGCAGTGAAGCGCTAGGACAGGCTTCCTTTCTTCGTGGCTACACCTTC. This sequence encodes CASSEALGQASFLRGYTF.

This chain uses TRBV7-2 with TRBJ2-1; 8 nucleotides line up with TRBD2. The CDR3 length is 14 residues. V trimming: 4 bases; J trimming: 7 bases; junction bases outside the gene matches: 6. Per germline, CDR1 SGHTA and CDR2 FQGNSA. CDR3 DNA sequence: TGTGCCAGCAGCTCGGGGGGGAAGGCGAATGAGCAGTTCTTC. It specifies CASSSGGKANEQFF.

This clone was seen more than once but under ten times. The chain has TRBV5-1 and TRBJ1-1, with D possibly being TRBD1 (5 bases). The CDR3 extends over 14 amino acids. The V and J ends lost 0 bases and 0 bases respectively, with 6 bases between them. CDR1 is SGHRS, CDR2 YFSETQ, per germline. The CDR3 region has the DNA TGCGCCAGCAGCTTGGAGACAGTGAACACTGAAGCTTTCTTT. It codes for CASSLETVNTEAFF.

J is TRBJ2-2 and V is TRBV7-6; 8 nucleotides agree with TRBD2. Germline CDR1 and CDR2: SGHVS and FNYEAQ. The trim removed 1 base at V and 2 bases at J, leaving 3 bases unmatched. The CDR3 extends over 16 amino acids. The CDR3 coding sequence is TGTGCCAGCAGCTTAGAGCGGGGGCTTAACACCGGGGAGCTGTTTTTT. This encodes CASSLERGLNTGELFF. Combining the CDR3 with reference TRBV7-6 and TRBJ2-2 gives the whole variable domain GAGVSQSPRYKVTKRGQDVALRCDPISGHVSLYWYRQALGQGPEFLTYFNYEAQQDKSGLPNDRFSAERPEGSISTLTIQRTEQRDSAMYRCASSLERGLNTGELFFGEGSRLTVL.